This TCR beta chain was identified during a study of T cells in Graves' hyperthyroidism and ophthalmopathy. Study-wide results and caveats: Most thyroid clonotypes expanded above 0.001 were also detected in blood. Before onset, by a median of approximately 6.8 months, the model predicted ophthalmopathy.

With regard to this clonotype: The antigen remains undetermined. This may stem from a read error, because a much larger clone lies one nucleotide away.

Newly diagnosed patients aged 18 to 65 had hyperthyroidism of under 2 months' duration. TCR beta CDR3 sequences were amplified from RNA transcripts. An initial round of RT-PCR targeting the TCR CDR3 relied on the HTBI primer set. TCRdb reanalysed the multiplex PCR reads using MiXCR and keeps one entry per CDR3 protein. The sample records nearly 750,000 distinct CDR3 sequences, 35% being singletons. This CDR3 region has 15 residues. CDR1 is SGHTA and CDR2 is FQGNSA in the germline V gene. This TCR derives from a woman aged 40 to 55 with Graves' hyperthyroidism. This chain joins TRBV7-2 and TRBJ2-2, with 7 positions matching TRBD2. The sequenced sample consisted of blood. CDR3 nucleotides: TGTGCCAGCAGCTTAGTTCGTGGGCAGGGCGGGGGGCTGTTTTTT. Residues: CASSLVRGQGGGLFF. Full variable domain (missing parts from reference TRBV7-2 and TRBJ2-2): GAGVSQSPSNKVTEKGKDVELRCDPISGHTALYWYRQSLGQGLEFLIYFQGNSAPDKSGLPSDRFSAERTGGSVSTLTIQRTQQEDSAVYLCASSLVRGQGGGLFFGEGSRLTVL.